This T cell receptor (beta chain) is drawn from a study of cytomegalovirus exposure and HLA in healthy donors. Everyone who donated was a healthy bone marrow donor. The V and J ends lost 1 base and 0 bases respectively, with 9 bases between them. The germline gives CDR1 SGHTA, CDR2 FQGNSA. The CDR3 consists of 15 residues. In the PCR, 60 Vbeta and 13 Jbeta primers were used. Produced via immunoSEQ multiplex PCR; TCRdb's table is partial and in-frame only. Of 130,000 or so clones detected, about two thirds appear once; the ten largest clones hold about 4.4%. As for this clone: What it binds is not known.

Whole-study findings and limits: A likely sequencing artifact accounted for one observed cluster of highly shared sequence variants. Productive rates of about 87% or about 30% were seen for most TCR beta V segments in an earlier analysis. Apart from CMV serostatus, no immune exposure information was available.

This clonotype was obtained from a man aged 50-59 years in good health and CMV-seropositive. V is TRBV7-2 and J is TRBJ2-5; no reliable D call. The sample consisted of PBMCs. CDR3 sequence reads: CASSLGLGYQETQYF. The CDR3 DNA reads TGTGCCAGCAGCTTAGGGCTCGGGTACCAAGAGACCCAGTACTTC.